Below, 23 T cell receptor beta chains from the same sample are listed, as sequenced in a study of T cell responses to AZD1222 COVID-19 vaccine. Sequencing was performed with immunoSEQ multiplex PCR; in TCRdb, only in-frame clones are kept and a portion is missing. Of roughly 51,000 clones listed, approximately 88% were seen once; the top ten hold around 15%. The material was peripheral blood, obtained 28 days after the second AZD1222 dose. The receptor source for this set is an adult who received the AZD1222 COVID-19 vaccine.

The CDR3 sequence is CASSLTGAGASPGELFF. The DNA of the CDR3 is TGTGCCAGCAGCTTAACTGGTGCGGGGGCGAGTCCCGGGGAGCTGTTTTTT. The rearrangement joins TRBV7-9 to TRBJ2-2, with D possibly being TRBD2 (7 bases). CDR3 length: 17 residues. V lost 2 bases, J lost 6 bases, and 19 bases lay in between. CDR1 SEHNR and CDR2 FQNEAQ come from the germline V gene (reference sequence).

This clone was found once. This chain uses TRBV3-1 (or the pseudogene TRBV3-2) with TRBJ1-2; D unclear. The CDR3 spans 12 residues. V lost 1 base to trimming and J lost 6 bases, with 6 bases between them. Germline loops: CDR1 LGHDT, CDR2 YNNKEL (reference sequence). CDR3 protein: CASSQGEDGYTF. As DNA, the CDR3 is TGTGCCAGCAGCCAAGGGGAAGATGGCTACACCTTC.

The chain recombines TRBV6-4 with TRBJ1-5; TRBD1 matches at 8 bases. CDR3 length equals 15 residues. The ends lost 6 bases at V and 3 bases at J; junction bases unmatched: 7. Looked up from germline, CDR1 is MRHNA and CDR2 is SNTAGT. Here the CDR3 DNA reads TGTGCCAGCAGGGGGGAGGACAGGGTCAATCAGCCCCAGCATTTT. As protein: CASRGEDRVNQPQHF.

The chain links TRBV7-9 to TRBJ2-5, with TRBD2 as a possible D gene (6 bases). Trimming cost V 4 bases and J 2 bases, with 11 bases left between them. The CDR3 is 14 amino acids. CDR1 SEHNR and CDR2 FQNEAQ come from the germline V gene (reference sequence). Written as DNA, the CDR3 is TGTGCCAGCAGCTCGCCTCGGGGGCAAGAGACCCAGTACTTC. This translates into CASSSPRGQETQYF. The full variable domain, with the rest looked up from reference TRBV7-9 and TRBJ2-5, is DTGVSQNPRHKITKRGQNVTFRCDPISEHNRLYWYRQTLGQGPEFLTYFQNEAQLEKSRLLSDRFSAERPKGSFSTLEIQRTEQGDSAMYLCASSSPRGQETQYFGPGTRLLVL.

V gene TRBV5-8 combines with J gene TRBJ1-2, with TRBD1 matching over 12 bases. V gave up 3 bases and J gave up 12 bases; unmatched junction bases: 12. The CDR3 covers 15 residues. CDR1 SGHTS and CDR2 YDEGEE come from the germline V gene. The CDR3: CASSSPRRDRGPNTF. CDR3 bases: TGTGCCAGCAGCTCCCCGCGGAGGGACAGGGGGCCCAACACCTTC.

The V and J genes are TRBV7-6 and TRBJ2-3, with 9 positions matching TRBD2. From germline, CDR1 is SGHVS and CDR2 FNYEAQ. The J segment lost 1 base and the V segment lost 4 bases, leaving 3 bases of the junction unmatched. The CDR3 totals 15 residues. The CDR3 region is CASSSLAGGTDTQYF. CDR3 coding DNA: TGTGCCAGCAGCTCGTTAGCGGGAGGCACAGATACGCAGTATTTT. Full variable domain (remainder filled in from reference TRBV7-6 and TRBJ2-3): GAGVSQSPRYKVTKRGQDVALRCDPISGHVSLYWYRQALGQGPEFLTYFNYEAQQDKSGLPNDRFSAERPEGSISTLTIQRTEQRDSAMYRCASSSLAGGTDTQYFGPGTRLTVL.

V is TRBV6-1 and J is TRBJ1-1; 7 nucleotides match TRBD1. This CDR3 is 16 amino acids long. The trim removed 2 bases at V and 0 bases at J, leaving 6 bases unmatched. Germline values: CDR1 MNHNS, CDR2 SASEGT. CDR3 sequence: CASSERRTGLNTEAFF. CDR3 bases: TGTGCCAGCAGTGAACGGCGGACAGGCTTGAACACTGAAGCTTTCTTT.

This chain connects TRBV9 to TRBJ1-2; unclear D gene. V dropped 4 bases and J dropped 6 bases, with 16 bases sitting between them. The CDR3 is made up of 14 amino acids. From germline, CDR1 is SGDLS and CDR2 YYNGEE. The CDR3 loop reads CASSTFQEPHGYTF. The CDR3 DNA reads TGTGCCAGCAGCACCTTCCAAGAGCCTCATGGCTACACCTTC. The whole variable domain, remainder taken from reference TRBV9 and TRBJ1-2, is DSGVTQTPKHLITATGQRVTLRCSPRSGDLSVYWYQQSLDQGLQFLIQYYNGEERAKGNILERFSAQQFPDLHSELNLSSLELGDSALYFCASSTFQEPHGYTFGSGTRLTVV.

The chain recombines TRBV7-2 with TRBJ2-3; D call uncertain. The CDR3 sequence is 13 residues long. The germline V gene has CDR1 SGHTA and CDR2 FQGNSA. V lost 3 bases and J lost 3, with 7 bases in between. Written as DNA, the CDR3 is TGTGCCAGCAGCTTGAGCCCGACAGATACGCAGTATTTT. Encoded protein: CASSLSPTDTQYF.

This clone was recorded once. The genes are TRBV3-1 (or the pseudogene TRBV3-2) and TRBJ1-1; no clear D. The CDR3 totals 15 residues. The V and J ends lost 1 base and 1 base respectively, with 10 bases between them. Germline lookup yields CDR1 LGHDT and CDR2 YNNKEL (reference sequence). The CDR3 here is CASSQADRRNTEAFF. The CDR3 DNA is TGTGCCAGCAGCCAAGCAGACCGACGGAACACTGAAGCTTTCTTT.

The chain couples TRBV2 to TRBJ1-2; unclear D gene. The CDR3 sequence is 14 residues long. The germline CDR1 and CDR2 sequences are SNHLY and FYNNEI. Trimming cost V 1 base and J 4 bases, with 10 bases left between them. The CDR3 DNA reads TGTGCCAGCAGTGAAGAGGGATACGGCTATGGCTACACCTTC. Amino acids: CASSEEGYGYGYTF. The variable domain in full, completed from reference TRBV2 and TRBJ1-2, reads EPEVTQTPSHQVTQMGQEVILRCVPISNHLYFYWYRQILGQKVEFLVSFYNNEISEKSEIFDDQFSVERPDGSNFTLKIRSTKLEDSAMYFCASSEEGYGYGYTFGSGTRLTVV.

This chain links TRBV19 with TRBJ1-1; the D is unclear. This CDR3 contains 12 residues. The germline V gene encodes CDR1 LNHDA and CDR2 SQIVND (reference sequence). Between the trimmed V and J ends, which lost 9 bases and 0 bases, there was a span of 8 bases. The CDR3 coding sequence is TGTGCCAGCCACCCAGTGAACACTGAAGCTTTCTTT. Translation gives CASHPVNTEAFF.

In regard to this clone: One end of the junction varies from germline; a read error may be responsible. The chain's CDR3 is CASSQPGTDTQYF. The CDR3 DNA is TGTGCTAGCAGCCAGCCGGGCACAGATACGCAGTATTTT. V usage is TRBV7-7 and J usage is TRBJ2-3, with D unclear. CDR1 SSHAT and CDR2 FNYEAQ come from the germline V gene (reference sequence). CDR3 length: 13 residues.

J is TRBJ2-7 and V is TRBV10-3, with 7 bases fitting TRBD2. The junction had 12 bases not matched to a gene; V was cut back by 4 bases and J by 3 bases. Per germline, CDR1 ENHRY and CDR2 SYGVKD. The CDR3 is 16 amino acids. The CDR3 bases are TGTGCCATCAGTGGTCCTCCCCGGGGCGGGAGCTACGAGCAGTACTTC. Its protein product is CAISGPPRGGSYEQYF.

In DNA form, the CDR3 reads TGTGCAAGTCGCTACGGGGGTATCAACTATGGCTACACCTTC. It specifies CASRYGGINYGYTF. The J gene is TRBJ1-2, the V gene TRBV12-2. TRBV12-2 is listed as a pseudogene. This CDR3 contains 14 residues.

This clone appeared once. V and J are TRBV7-2 and TRBJ1-3; D is perhaps TRBD1 (5 bases). Germline loops: CDR1 SGHTA, CDR2 FQGNSA. V was clipped by 1 base and J by 1 base, with 5 bases between them. The CDR3 consists of 14 residues. CDR3 amino acids: CASSLGGSGNTIYF. The CDR3 region has the DNA TGTGCCAGCAGCTTAGGGGGGTCTGGAAACACCATATATTTT.

This chain connects TRBV25-1 to TRBJ1-2, with no clear D. The V end was cut by 2 bases, the J end by 5 bases, with 12 bases between. Germline CDR1 MGHDK, CDR2 SYGVNS. This CDR3 has 14 residues. CDR3 nucleotide sequence: TGTGCCAGCAGTGAAGCAGGCATAGCGTATGGCTACACCTTC. This encodes CASSEAGIAYGYTF.

The V gene is TRBV11-2, the J gene TRBJ2-2, with 8 bases lining up with TRBD2. The V segment lost 5 bases and the J segment 7 bases; nucleotides outside the gene matches: 6. In germline, CDR1 is SGHAT, CDR2 FQNNGV. CDR3 length: 14 residues. CDR3 nucleotides: TGTGCCAGCAGCGCGAGCGGGAGTAACGGGGAGCTGTTTTTT. The encoded protein is CASSASGSNGELFF.

This chain joins TRBV3-1 (or the pseudogene TRBV3-2) and TRBJ1-4; 7 nucleotides agree with TRBD1. Trimming took 0 bases from V and 7 from J; bases not matched to a gene: 5. The CDR3 extends over 15 amino acids. Per the germline V gene, CDR1 is LGHDT and CDR2 is YNNKEL (reference sequence). Written as DNA, the CDR3 is TGTGCCAGCAGCCAAGAACGGCAGGGGGTTGAAAAACTGTTTTTT. Translated: CASSQERQGVEKLFF.

This CDR3 is CASSPHEGTTSGANVLTF. DNA for the CDR3: TGTGCCAGCAGCCCGCATGAGGGGACCACCTCTGGGGCCAACGTCCTGACTTTC. J is TRBJ2-6 and V is TRBV7-9; D may correspond to TRBD1 or TRBD2 (5 bases each). The CDR3 length is 18 residues. The germline V and J ends were trimmed by 5 bases and 0 bases, with 17 bases remaining between them. Germline V lookup: CDR1 SEHNR, CDR2 FQNEAQ (reference sequence).

The chain carries TRBV18 and TRBJ2-6; no reliable D call. The V gene's germline CDR1 is KGHSH and CDR2 LQKENI. V was clipped by 2 bases and J by 2 bases, with 10 bases between them. The CDR3 sequence is 16 residues long. The CDR3, as DNA: TGTGCCAGCTCACCAATGGCCGGAGCTGGGGCCAACGTCCTGACTTTC. This codes for CASSPMAGAGANVLTF.

This chain connects TRBV4-1 to TRBJ2-4, with D unresolved. There are 11 residues in the CDR3. Trimming cost V 3 bases and J 6 bases, with 3 bases left between them. Germline V gene sequence: CDR1 MGHRA, CDR2 YSYEKL. Here the CDR3 DNA reads TGCGCCAGCAGCCAGGGAAACATTCAGTACTTC. Its translation is CASSQGNIQYF.

The chain uses TRBV5-8 and TRBJ1-6, with TRBD1 identical over 9 bases. Germline values: CDR1 SGHTS, CDR2 YDEGEE. The CDR3 loop spans 16 amino acids. V gave up 2 bases and J gave up 9 bases; unmatched junction bases: 9. This chain's CDR3 is CASSFGDRAHSSPLHF. CDR3 DNA: TGTGCCAGCAGCTTTGGGGACAGGGCTCATAGTTCACCCCTCCACTTT.